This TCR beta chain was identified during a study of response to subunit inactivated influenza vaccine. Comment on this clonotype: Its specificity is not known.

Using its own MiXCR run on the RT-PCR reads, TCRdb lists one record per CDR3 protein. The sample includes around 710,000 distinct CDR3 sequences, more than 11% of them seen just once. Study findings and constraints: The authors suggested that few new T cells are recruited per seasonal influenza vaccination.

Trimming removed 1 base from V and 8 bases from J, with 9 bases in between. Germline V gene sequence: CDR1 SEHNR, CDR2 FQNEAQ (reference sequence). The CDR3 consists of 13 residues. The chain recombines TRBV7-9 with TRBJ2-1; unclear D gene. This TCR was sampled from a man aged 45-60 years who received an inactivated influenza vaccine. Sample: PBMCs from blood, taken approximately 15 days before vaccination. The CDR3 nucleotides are TGTGCCAGCAGCTTAGTTTTAGGCCATGAGCAGTTCTTC. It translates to CASSLVLGHEQFF.